The source of this TCR beta chain is a study of blood T cell repertoires in COVID-19. Germline-derived CDR1 and CDR2 are MDHEN and SYDVKM. This CDR3 has 15 residues. Trimming left V 5 bases short and J 4 bases short, with 17 bases between. Seattle participants joined during active infection and were tracked over time. Authors' analysis steps: Reference gene primer amplification gave nucleated cell count estimates. Assay used: immunoSEQ multiplex PCR; TCRdb lists only in-frame clones, some missing. V, J and clone size are taken as reported in that table, and D and trimming were inferred from the DNA itself. This table holds 150,000 to 200,000 clones, around 82% found once.

The J gene is TRBJ1-1, the V gene TRBV28; D unclear. Material for sequencing was peripheral blood. The receptor comes from a woman aged 35 to 49 with COVID-19, enrolled during active disease. CDR3 nucleotides: TGTGCCAGCAGTAGTGACGGAGGGAGGAGCACTGAAGCTTTCTTT. Its protein product is CASSSDGGRSTEAFF.